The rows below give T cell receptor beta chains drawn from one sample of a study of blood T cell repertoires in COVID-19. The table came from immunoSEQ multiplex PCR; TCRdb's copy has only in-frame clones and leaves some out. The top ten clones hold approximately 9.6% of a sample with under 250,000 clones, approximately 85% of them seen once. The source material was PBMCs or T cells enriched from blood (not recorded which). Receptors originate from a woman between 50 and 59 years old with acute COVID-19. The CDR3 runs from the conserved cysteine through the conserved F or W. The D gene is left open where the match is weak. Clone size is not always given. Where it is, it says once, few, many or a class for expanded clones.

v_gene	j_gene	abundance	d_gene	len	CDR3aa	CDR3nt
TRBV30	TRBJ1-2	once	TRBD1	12	CAWSLGGDGYTF	TGTGCCTGGAGTTTAGGGGGCGATGGCTACACCTTC
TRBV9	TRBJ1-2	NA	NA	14	CASRPGHPGSGYTF	TGTGCCAGCAGGCCGGGACACCCGGGTTCTGGCTACACCTTC
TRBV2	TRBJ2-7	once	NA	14	CASSPDWNSYEQYF	TGTGCCAGCAGTCCCGACTGGAACTCCTACGAGCAGTACTTC
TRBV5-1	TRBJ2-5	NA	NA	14	CASKEGAYQETQYF	TGCGCCAGCAAGGAGGGGGCCTACCAAGAGACCCAGTACTTC
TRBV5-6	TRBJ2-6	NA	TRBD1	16	CASSQTGNSGANVLTF	TGTGCCAGCAGCCAGACAGGGAACTCTGGGGCCAACGTCCTGACTTTC
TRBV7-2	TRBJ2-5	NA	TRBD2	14	CASNLLAGQETQYF	TGTGCCAGCAACCTACTAGCGGGGCAAGAGACCCAGTACTTC
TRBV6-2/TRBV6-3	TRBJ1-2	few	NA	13	CASSYSMGDGYTF	TGTGCCAGCAGTTACTCAATGGGAGATGGCTACACCTTC
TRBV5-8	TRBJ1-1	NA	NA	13	CASSAGIYTEAFF	TGTGCCAGCAGCGCGGGAATTTACACTGAAGCTTTCTTT
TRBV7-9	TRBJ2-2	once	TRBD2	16	CASSPAVSGVDGELFF	TGTGCCAGCAGCCCGGCGGTGAGCGGGGTTGACGGGGAGCTGTTTTTT
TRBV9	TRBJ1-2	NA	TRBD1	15	CASSFRDSQGYGYTF	TGTGCCAGCAGCTTCAGGGACAGCCAAGGCTATGGCTACACCTTC
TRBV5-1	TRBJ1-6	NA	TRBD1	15	CASSLDGQGNSPLHF	TGCGCCAGCAGCTTGGATGGACAGGGGAATTCACCCCTCCACTTT
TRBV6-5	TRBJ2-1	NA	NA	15	CASSSLPATYNEQFF	TGTGCCAGCAGTTCGCTACCAGCGACCTACAATGAGCAGTTCTTC
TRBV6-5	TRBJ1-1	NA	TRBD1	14	CATGTGGLNTEAFF	TGTGCCACTGGGACAGGGGGATTGAACACTGAAGCTTTCTTT
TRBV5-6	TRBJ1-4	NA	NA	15	CASSLAGGQNEKLFF	TGTGCCAGCAGCTTGGCCGGAGGGCAGAATGAAAAACTGTTTTTT
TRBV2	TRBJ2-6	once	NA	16	CASSEGGFSGANVLTF	TGTGCCAGCAGTGAGGGAGGATTCTCTGGGGCCAACGTCCTGACTTTC
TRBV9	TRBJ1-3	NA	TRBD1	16	CASSDTGVGSGNTIYF	TGTGCCAGCAGCGACACAGGGGTAGGGTCTGGAAACACCATATATTTT
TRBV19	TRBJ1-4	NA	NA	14	CASSPHRVYEKLFF	TGTGCCAGTAGTCCCCACAGGGTTTATGAAAAACTGTTTTTT
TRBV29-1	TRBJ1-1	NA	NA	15	CSVEGVRQGKTEAFF	TGCAGCGTTGAGGGGGTTAGGCAGGGGAAGACTGAAGCTTTCTTT
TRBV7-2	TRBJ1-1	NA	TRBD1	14	CASSSDRANTEAFF	TGTGCCAGCAGCTCTGACAGGGCCAACACTGAAGCTTTCTTT
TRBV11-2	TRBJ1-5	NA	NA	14	CASSFGQSNQPQHF	TGTGCCAGCAGCTTTGGACAGTCCAATCAGCCCCAGCATTTT
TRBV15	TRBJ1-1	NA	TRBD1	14	CATSLRQGNTEAFF	TGTGCCACCAGCTTAAGACAGGGGAACACTGAAGCTTTCTTT
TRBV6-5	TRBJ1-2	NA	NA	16	CASSYLNRQARYGYTF	TGTGCCAGCAGTTACCTAAACCGACAGGCCCGGTATGGCTACACCTTC
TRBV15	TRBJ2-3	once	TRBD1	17	CATRQDSGTGGTDTQYF	TGTGCCACCAGGCAAGACTCCGGGACAGGGGGCACAGATACGCAGTATTTT
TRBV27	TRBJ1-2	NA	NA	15	CASSPLRQGFYGYTF	TGTGCCAGCAGTCCACTCAGGCAGGGGTTCTATGGCTACACCTTC
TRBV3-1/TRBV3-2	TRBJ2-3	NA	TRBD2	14	CASSQGTSGVTQYF	TGTGCCAGCAGCCAAGGTACTAGCGGGGTGACGCAGTATTTT
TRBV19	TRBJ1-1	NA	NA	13	CASKQPISTEAFF	TGTGCCAGCAAACAGCCGATTTCCACTGAAGCTTTCTTT
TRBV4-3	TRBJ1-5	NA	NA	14	CASSPYVSNQPQHF	TGCGCCAGCAGCCCGTATGTTAGCAATCAGCCCCAGCATTTT
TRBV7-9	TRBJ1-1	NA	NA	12	CASSLRSIEAFF	TGTGCCAGCAGCTTGCGTTCGATCGAAGCTTTCTTT
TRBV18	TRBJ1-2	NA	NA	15	CASSPGGRTNYGYTF	TGTGCCAGCTCACCGGGGGGGAGAACTAACTATGGCTACACCTTC
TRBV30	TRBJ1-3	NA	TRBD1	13	CAWSTGSGNTIYF	TGTGCCTGGTCGACAGGGAGTGGAAACACCATATATTTT
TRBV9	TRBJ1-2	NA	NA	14	CASSGGRANYGYTF	TGTGCCAGCAGCGGAGGTAGAGCTAACTATGGCTACACCTTC
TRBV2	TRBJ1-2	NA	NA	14	CASSEQGANYGYTF	TGTGCCAGCAGTGAACAGGGTGCTAACTATGGCTACACCTTC
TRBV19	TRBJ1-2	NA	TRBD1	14	CASSSTGGDYGYTF	TGTGCCAGTAGTTCTACAGGGGGTGACTATGGCTACACCTTC
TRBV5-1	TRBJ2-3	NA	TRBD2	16	CASSLTGLAGTDTQYF	TGCGCCAGCAGCTTGACAGGACTAGCGGGCACAGATACGCAGTATTTT
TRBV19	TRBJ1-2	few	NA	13	CASSIPPAEGYTF	TGTGCCAGTAGTATTCCCCCCGCGGAAGGCTACACCTTC
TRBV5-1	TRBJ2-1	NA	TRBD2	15	CASELTAGGQGEQFF	TGCGCCAGCGAGCTAACGGCGGGGGGGCAGGGTGAGCAGTTCTTC
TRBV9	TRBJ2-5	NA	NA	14	CASSASGYQETQYF	TGTGCCAGCAGCGCCAGCGGGTACCAAGAGACCCAGTACTTC
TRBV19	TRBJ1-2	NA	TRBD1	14	CASSSQGQGVGYTF	TGTGCCAGTAGTAGTCAAGGACAGGGGGTTGGCTACACCTTC
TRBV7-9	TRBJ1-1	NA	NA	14	CASSYREGNTEAFF	TGTGCCAGCAGCTACAGGGAAGGAAACACTGAAGCTTTCTTT
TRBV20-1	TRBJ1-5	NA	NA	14	CSASWTDSNQPQHF	TGCAGTGCTAGTTGGACAGATAGCAATCAGCCCCAGCATTTT
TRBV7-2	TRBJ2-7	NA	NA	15	CASSLDRSPLYEQYF	TGTGCCAGCAGCTTAGACAGATCCCCCCTCTACGAGCAGTACTTC
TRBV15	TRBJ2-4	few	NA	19	CATSRDPLRAGIAKNIQYF	TGTGCCACCAGCAGAGACCCCCTCCGGGCAGGGATAGCCAAAAACATTCAGTACTTC
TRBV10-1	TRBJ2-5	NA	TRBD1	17	CASSENSGTGMQETQYF	TGCGCCAGCAGTGAGAATTCCGGGACAGGGATGCAAGAGACCCAGTACTTC
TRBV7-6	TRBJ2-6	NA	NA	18	CASSLGGRGAPGANVLTF	TGTGCCAGCAGCTTAGGAGGTCGGGGGGCCCCTGGGGCCAACGTCCTGACTTTC
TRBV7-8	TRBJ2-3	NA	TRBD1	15	CASSSPGQIPNTQYF	TGTGCCAGCAGCTCACCGGGACAGATCCCTAATACGCAGTATTTT
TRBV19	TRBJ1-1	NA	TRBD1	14	CATSTGQGGTEAFF	TGTGCCACCAGCACGGGACAGGGGGGCACTGAAGCTTTCTTT
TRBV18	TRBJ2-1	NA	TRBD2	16	CASSPPGLARGNEQFF	TGTGCCAGCTCACCTCCGGGACTAGCTAGAGGGAATGAGCAGTTCTTC
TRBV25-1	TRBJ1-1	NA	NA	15	CASSEWKQGGTEAFF	TGTGCCAGCAGTGAATGGAAACAGGGCGGCACTGAAGCTTTCTTT
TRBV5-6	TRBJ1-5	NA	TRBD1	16	CASSLDRGNSNQPQHF	TGTGCCAGCAGCTTAGACAGGGGCAATAGCAATCAGCCCCAGCATTTT
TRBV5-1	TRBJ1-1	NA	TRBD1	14	CASSLHRDRGQAFF	TGCGCCAGCAGCTTGCACCGGGACAGGGGGCAGGCTTTCTTT